The entry below gives a single T cell receptor beta chain sequence along with its context. Its specificity is not known. V shed 5 bases and J shed 4 bases, with 12 bases lying between them. Germline loops: CDR1 SEHNR, CDR2 FQNEAQ (reference sequence). The CDR3 is made up of 14 amino acids. This sample was taken from a study of cytotoxic CD8 clonotypes in ibrutinib-treated CLL. Whole-study context: Responses comprised some 24 partial and 2 complete; at median roughly 64 months, about 15 remained remitted and some twelve progressed.

Study results and caveats: With treatment, public clonotypes, which were uncommon, either contracted or remained stable.

TCRdb's copy holds only in-frame clones and misses some; the assay was immunoSEQ multiplex PCR. The sample lists approximately 320,000 clones; over 60% were seen once. Sequencing used PBMCs, obtained after 36 months of ibrutinib treatment. The J gene is TRBJ2-1, the V gene TRBV7-9; perhaps TRBD1 as D (6 bases). The clonotype was recovered from a human donor with chronic lymphocytic leukemia. DNA for the CDR3: TGTGCCAGCAGCCCCCAGGGGTCTTACAATGAGCAGTTCTTC. It yields the protein CASSPQGSYNEQFF. The whole variable domain, filled in from reference TRBV7-9 and TRBJ2-1, reads DTGVSQNPRHKITKRGQNVTFRCDPISEHNRLYWYRQTLGQGPEFLTYFQNEAQLEKSRLLSDRFSAERPKGSFSTLEIQRTEQGDSAMYLCASSPQGSYNEQFFGPGTRLTVL.